The 7 T cell receptor beta chains below all came from one sample that was sequenced in a study of T-cell reconstitution after alpha-beta-depleted transplantation in children. During its preparation, the TCRbeta library received unique molecular identifiers. TCRdb recomputed calls from the PCR reads with MiXCR, one row per CDR3 protein. The sample shows about a million distinct CDR3 sequences, about 26% of them seen only once. The input for sequencing was PBMCs, mostly from graft donor cells, taken 360 days after TCRalphabeta/CD19-depleted stem cell transplant. Source of these receptors: a boy under three years old who had a stem cell transplant for SCID, so the T cells may come from the graft donor.

V is TRBV2 and J is TRBJ2-7, with D unresolved. V was shortened by 2 bases and J by 4 bases, with 0 bases between the two germline ends. The CDR3 length is 10 residues. The V gene's germline CDR1 is SNHLY and CDR2 FYNNEI. The CDR3 DNA reads TGTGCCAGCAGTGAATACGAGCAGTACTTC. Protein product: CASSEYEQYF.

The rearrangement links TRBV4-1 to TRBJ2-5; D is unresolved. V lost 0 bases and J 4 bases, leaving 15 bases between the germline ends. CDR1 MGHRA and CDR2 YSYEKL come from the germline V gene. The CDR3 is made up of 16 amino acids. CDR3 bases: TGCGCCAGCAGCCAAGAACGGTGGATGGCCCCAGAGACCCAGTACTTC. This sequence encodes CASSQERWMAPETQYF.

This sequence joins TRBV12-3 or TRBV12-4 and TRBJ2-3, with no clear D. Trimming took 1 base from V and 0 from J, leaving 8 bases between them. The CDR3 sequence is 15 residues long. The CDR3 DNA reads TGTGCCAGCAGTTTAGGACCACAAAGCACAGATACGCAGTATTTT. This codes for CASSLGPQSTDTQYF.

V gene TRBV6-5 combines with J gene TRBJ2-2; D is possibly TRBD1 or TRBD2 (6 bases each). Germline V gene data show CDR1 as MNHEY and CDR2 as SVGAGI. The V and J ends lost 0 bases and 6 bases respectively, with 8 bases between them. CDR3 length equals 14 residues. CDR3 in DNA: TGTGCCAGCAGTTACTCGAGGGGGGCCGGGGAGCTGTTTTTT. It encodes CASSYSRGAGELFF.

A word on this clonotype: With a much larger clone just one base away, this may be a read error. CDR3 DNA: TGTGCCAGCAGCCAAGGACAGACGAACGCTGAAGCTTTCTTT. Translated: CASSQGQTNAEAFF. The genes are TRBV7-8 and TRBJ1-1; a possible D gene is TRBD1 (6 bases). CDR1 and CDR2 (germline): SGHVS, FQNEAQ. The CDR3 contains 14 residues.

The chain couples TRBV29-1 to TRBJ2-7; the D call may be TRBD1 or TRBD2 (5 bases each). CDR1 and CDR2 (germline): SQVTM, ANQGSEA. Trimming shortened V by 5 bases and J by 2 bases, and 7 bases separated the two germline ends. This CDR3 has 11 residues. The CDR3 nucleotides are TGCAGCGTTCGGGGCGCCTACGAGCAGTACTTC. Translation: CSVRGAYEQYF.

This clonotype turned up a few times. The gene calls are TRBV7-2 and TRBJ2-5; D gene unclear. The CDR3 has 14 residues. Germline values: CDR1 SGHTA, CDR2 FQGNSA. V was pared by 5 bases and J by 1 base, with 11 bases between. The CDR3 region has the DNA TGTGCCAGCAGCCTAGACGTGACCCAAGAGACCCAGTACTTC. It translates to CASSLDVTQETQYF.